The 24 T cell receptor beta chains below all came from one sample that was sequenced in a study of blood T cell repertoires in COVID-19. The protocol was immunoSEQ multiplex PCR, while the TCRdb copy is restricted to in-frame clones and leaves out a portion. The sample has around 40,000 clones, about 86% seen once; the top ten hold approximately 3.8%. The sequencing input was peripheral blood. The receptors were sampled from a man aged 40-49 years with COVID-19, enrolled during active disease.

The chain is built from TRBV28 and TRBJ2-2, with a possible D match to TRBD1 (5 bases). Deletions cut 2 bases from V and 3 bases from J, with 10 bases between. Germline CDR1 and CDR2: MDHEN and SYDVKM. The CDR3 covers 15 residues. DNA of the CDR3: TGTGCCAGCAGTTTACAACAGGAAGACACCGGGGAGCTGTTTTTT. Translated, it gives CASSLQQEDTGELFF.

CDR3 in DNA: TGCGCCAGCAGCCACCCAGACGGCTGGCGGAGGGCCGGGGAGCTGTTTTTT. Amino acids: CASSHPDGWRRAGELFF. This sequence joins TRBV4-1 and TRBJ2-2, with D possibly TRBD2 on 6 matching bases. The CDR3 is made up of 17 amino acids. Between the trimmed V and J ends, which lost 3 bases and 6 bases, there was a span of 20 bases. Looked up from germline, CDR1 is MGHRA and CDR2 is YSYEKL.

The chain couples TRBV6-5 to TRBJ2-7; a possible D gene is TRBD1 (5 bases). This CDR3 has 13 amino acids. V lost 7 bases and J lost 0, with 10 bases in between. Germline V gene data show CDR1 as MNHEY and CDR2 as SVGAGI. Here the CDR3 reads CASKDSFSYEQYF. In DNA form, the CDR3 reads TGTGCCAGCAAAGACAGTTTCTCCTACGAGCAGTACTTC.

V is TRBV6-6 and J is TRBJ1-4, with a tentative D call TRBD1 (6 bases). V was shortened by 10 bases and J by 2 bases, with 17 bases between the two germline ends. The CDR3 covers 15 residues. CDR1 is MNHNY, CDR2 SVGAGI, per germline (reference sequence). In DNA form, the CDR3 reads TGTGCCACCTCCGACCGGGGGGCGACTAATGAAAAACTGTTTTTT. Translated, it gives CATSDRGATNEKLFF.

The V call is TRBV11-1, the J call TRBJ1-2; the match to TRBD1 covers 9 bases. The germline V gene encodes CDR1 SGHAT and CDR2 FQDESV (reference sequence). Trimming took 4 bases from V and 10 from J; bases not matched to a gene: 16. This CDR3 has 16 residues. CDR3 loop: CASSSFTLRDRDAYTF. The DNA for the CDR3 is TGTGCCAGCAGCTCCTTTACCCTCCGGGACAGGGATGCCTACACCTTC.

The J gene is TRBJ1-1, the V gene TRBV29-1, with 8 bases fitting TRBD1. Losses at the gene ends were 4 bases for V and 12 bases for J; bases not matched to a gene: 7. CDR1 is SQVTM, CDR2 ANQGSEA, per germline. The CDR3 contains 11 residues. This CDR3 reads CSVADRGRSFF. The CDR3 nucleotides are TGCAGCGTTGCCGACAGGGGTCGATCTTTCTTT.

V and J are TRBV5-6 and TRBJ2-7, with 10 bases lining up with TRBD2. CDR1 and CDR2 from the germline V gene are SGHDT and YYEEEE. There are 15 residues in the CDR3. J gave up 9 bases and V 0 bases, and 9 bases lay outside the gene matches. The CDR3 reads CASSLAGLAGALQYF. In nucleotides, the CDR3 is TGTGCCAGCAGCTTGGCGGGCCTAGCGGGAGCACTGCAGTACTTC.

This CDR3 is CASSKLEGRTYEQYF. The CDR3 DNA reads as TGTGCCAGCAGCAAACTAGAGGGCAGAACCTACGAGCAGTACTTC. The rearrangement links TRBV7-9 to TRBJ2-7, with a weak D call TRBD2 (5 bases). The germline gives CDR1 SEHNR, CDR2 FQNEAQ (reference sequence). The CDR3 consists of 15 residues. Trimming stripped 5 bases from V and 2 bases from J, with 16 bases between.

V usage is TRBV19 and J usage is TRBJ2-1; TRBD2 aligns across 9 bases. Trimming cost V 4 bases and J 5 bases; bases outside gene matches: 6. There are 15 residues in the CDR3. Germline CDR1 and CDR2: LNHDA and SQIVND (reference sequence). This CDR3 is CASSSMGLADNEQFF. CDR3 in DNA: TGTGCCAGTAGTAGTATGGGACTAGCTGACAATGAGCAGTTCTTC.

The chain has TRBV9 and TRBJ1-1; D is unclear. Trimming removed 0 bases at V and 4 bases at J, with 13 bases between. CDR1 SGDLS and CDR2 YYNGEE come from the germline V gene. The CDR3 is made up of 15 amino acids. CDR3 DNA sequence: TGTGCCAGCAGCGTAGAGTCCGGTTACTCCACTGAAGCTTTCTTT. As protein: CASSVESGYSTEAFF.

J is TRBJ2-1 and V is TRBV19; D is possibly TRBD2 (5 bases). The CDR3 runs 15 residues. Looked up from germline, CDR1 is LNHDA and CDR2 is SQIVND (reference sequence). The V end was cut by 3 bases, the J end by 6 bases, with 15 bases between. DNA of the CDR3: TGTGCCAGTAGTATCGGGGTCTCCCCCGCCAATGAGCAGTTCTTC. Translation: CASSIGVSPANEQFF.

The genes are TRBV6-6 and TRBJ1-4; 7 bases fit TRBD1. The CDR3 has 16 residues. The germline V gene has CDR1 MNHNY and CDR2 SVGAGI (reference sequence). With 4 bases clipped from V and 4 bases from J, the junction kept 9 bases outside the gene matches. For the CDR3, the DNA is TGTGCCAGCAGTTGGAATCCGGGACAGAATAATGAAAAACTGTTTTTT. The encoded protein is CASSWNPGQNNEKLFF.

The J gene is TRBJ2-3, the V gene TRBV2; 11 bases agree with TRBD2. This CDR3 comprises 14 residues. V dropped 7 bases and J dropped 12; count of bases not matched to a gene: 12. Germline loops: CDR1 SNHLY, CDR2 FYNNEI. CDR3 DNA: TGTGCCAGCAAACTAGCGGGGGACGCCGGGGTACAGTATTTT. Residues: CASKLAGDAGVQYF.

This chain connects TRBV6-1 to TRBJ1-2; D is possibly TRBD1 (5 bases). CDR1 is MNHNS, CDR2 SASEGT, per germline. The ends were cut back, 3 bases at V and 6 bases at J, with 11 bases in the middle. There are 13 residues in the CDR3. CDR3 sequence (DNA): TGTGCCAGCAGTGACCCAGGGCGTGATGGCTACACCTTC. It is translated as CASSDPGRDGYTF.

The chain uses TRBV25-1 and TRBJ1-2, with D maybe TRBD1 (5 bases). The CDR3 spans 13 residues. The V end was cut by 4 bases, the J end by 1 base, with 7 bases between. The germline gives CDR1 MGHDK, CDR2 SYGVNS. DNA of the CDR3: TGTGCCAGCAGTGTGACAGTTAACTATGGCTACACCTTC. It codes for CASSVTVNYGYTF.

The chain employs TRBV5-1 and TRBJ2-7, with TRBD1 as a possible D gene (6 bases). The CDR3 totals 13 residues. The V end lost 2 bases, the J end lost 3 bases, and 9 bases lay between the germline ends. Germline CDR1 reads SGHRS; CDR2 reads YFSETQ. The CDR3 DNA follows: TGCGCCAGCAGCTTTCGGGACAACTACGAGCAGTACTTC. It yields the protein CASSFRDNYEQYF.

The chain is built from TRBV15 and TRBJ1-1, with D maybe TRBD1 (5 bases). Trimming cost V 0 bases and J 3 bases, with 8 bases left between them. Germline CDR1 LNHNV, CDR2 YYDKDF (reference sequence). This CDR3 has 14 amino acids. CDR3 sequence: CATSRDRDYTEAFF. DNA of the CDR3: TGTGCCACCAGCAGAGATCGGGACTACACTGAAGCTTTCTTT.

The rearrangement uses TRBV9 and TRBJ2-3; 12 nucleotides match TRBD2. Germline V gene data show CDR1 as SGDLS and CDR2 as YYNGEE. This CDR3 contains 14 residues. The ends lost 3 bases at V and 7 bases at J; junction bases unmatched: 3. The CDR3 loop reads CASSASGGVYTQYF. The CDR3 DNA is TGTGCCAGCAGCGCTAGCGGGGGGGTTTATACGCAGTATTTT.

This chain uses TRBV28 with TRBJ1-2, with 7 bases that match TRBD1. Germline CDR1 MDHEN, CDR2 SYDVKM. V lost 7 bases, J lost 5 bases, and 16 bases stayed unmatched. The CDR3 runs 16 residues. CDR3 sequence (DNA): TGTGCCAGCATCGGCTCACAGGGGTCGACGGGATATGGCTACACCTTC. Residues: CASIGSQGSTGYGYTF.

The V gene is TRBV23-1, the J gene TRBJ1-4, with 11 bases lining up with TRBD1. TRBV23-1 is reported as an ORF; its role is uncertain. This CDR3 spans 19 amino acids. Trimming took 7 bases from V and 0 from J; bases not matched to a gene: 13. The CDR3 is CASNLPGQGVPPTNEKLFF. In nucleotides, the CDR3 is TGCGCCAGCAATCTACCGGGACAGGGGGTCCCTCCAACTAATGAAAAACTGTTTTTT.

V and J are TRBV18 and TRBJ1-6; 7 nucleotides line up with TRBD1. Germline V gene data show CDR1 as KGHSH and CDR2 as LQKENI. The CDR3 contains 17 residues. Trimming took 4 bases from V and 5 from J; bases not matched to a gene: 11. CDR3 DNA sequence: TGTGCCAGCTCACAACAGATGACAGGGCACGATAATTCACCCCTCCACTTT. Translating gives CASSQQMTGHDNSPLHF.

The chain links TRBV29-1 to TRBJ2-1; 11 bases are a match to TRBD1. The CDR3 runs 14 residues. V lost 6 bases, J lost 5 bases, and 6 bases stayed unmatched. Germline V gene sequence: CDR1 SQVTM, CDR2 ANQGSEA. DNA for the CDR3: TGCAGCGTCCGGGACAGGGGGGAAGACAATGAGCAGTTCTTC. This encodes CSVRDRGEDNEQFF.

The genes are TRBV27 and TRBJ1-5; 10 positions agree with TRBD1. The CDR3 contains 15 residues. Per the germline V gene, CDR1 is MNHEY and CDR2 is SMNVEV (reference sequence). V lost 6 bases to trimming and J lost 5 bases; unmatched junction nucleotides: 7. CDR3 coding DNA: TGTGCCAGCAGCCCAGACAGGGGGCTATATCAGCCCCAGCATTTT. Amino acid sequence: CASSPDRGLYQPQHF.

This chain uses TRBV5-4 with TRBJ2-5; 16 bases are a match to TRBD2. This CDR3 spans 17 amino acids. Losses at the gene ends were 3 bases for V and 4 bases for J; bases not matched to a gene: 6. Germline-derived CDR1 and CDR2 are SGHNT and YYREEE (reference sequence). The CDR3 bases are TGTGCCAGCAGCTCGTCGGGACTAGCGGGGGGGCGAGAGACCCAGTACTTC. This encodes CASSSSGLAGGRETQYF. The full variable domain, in which reference TRBV5-4 and TRBJ2-5 provide the parts outside the CDR3, is ETGVTQSPTHLIKTRGQQVTLRCSSQSGHNTVSWYQQALGQGPQFIFQYYREEENGRGNFPPRFSGLQFPNYSSELNVNALELDDSALYLCASSSSGLAGGRETQYFGPGTRLLVL.